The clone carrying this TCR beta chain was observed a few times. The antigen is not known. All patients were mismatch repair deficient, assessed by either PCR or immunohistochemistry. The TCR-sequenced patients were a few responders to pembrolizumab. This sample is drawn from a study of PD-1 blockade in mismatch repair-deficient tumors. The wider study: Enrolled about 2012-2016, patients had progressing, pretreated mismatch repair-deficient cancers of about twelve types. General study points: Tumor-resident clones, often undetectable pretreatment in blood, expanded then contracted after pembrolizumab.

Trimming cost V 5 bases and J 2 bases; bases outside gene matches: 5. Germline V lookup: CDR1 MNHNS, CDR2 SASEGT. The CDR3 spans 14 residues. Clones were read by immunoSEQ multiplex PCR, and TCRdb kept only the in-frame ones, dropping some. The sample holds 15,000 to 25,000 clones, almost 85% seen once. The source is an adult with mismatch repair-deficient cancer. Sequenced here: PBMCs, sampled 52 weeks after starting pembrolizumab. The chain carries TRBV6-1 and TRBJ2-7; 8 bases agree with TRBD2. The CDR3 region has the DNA TGTGCCAGCAGTAACGGGAGGGTGACCTACGAGCAGTACTTC. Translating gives CASSNGRVTYEQYF.